The sequence of this T cell receptor (beta chain) was determined in a study of early T cells in non-severe SARS-CoV-2 infection. TCRdb re-derived calls from the 5' RACE reads in MiXCR, one entry per CDR3 protein. The table has 100,000 to 150,000 distinct CDR3 sequences, more than 12% seen once. This clonotype has only a few counts. The V and J ends lost 2 bases and 4 bases respectively, with 14 bases between them. There are 16 residues in the CDR3. The chain links TRBV12-3 or TRBV12-4 to TRBJ2-2; no clear D gene. Source material: whole blood. The clonotype comes from an adult who was a healthcare worker with PCR-confirmed SARS-CoV-2 infection or an uninfected control (not recorded which). The CDR3 region is CASSLLATPTTGELFF. DNA of the CDR3: TGTGCCAGCAGTTTATTAGCAACCCCCACCACCGGGGAGCTGTTTTTT.